This T cell receptor beta chain emerged from a study of T cell responses to AZD1222 COVID-19 vaccine. Study context: Pooling was applied to second doses at about 4 or about 12 weeks. Study-wide points: Clonal diversity may have been underestimated in mostly white British donors. Spike-wide coverage was observed for vaccine-associated CD4 TCRs, with dominant responses at 160-218 and 743-854. Repertoires were sampled only after the peak T cell response.

Clones were read by immunoSEQ multiplex PCR, and TCRdb kept only the in-frame ones, dropping some. There are about 130,000 clones in the sample; 85% to 95% occur only once, and around 7% lies in the top ten. As regards this clone: No antigen is known for it.

This CDR3 contains 14 residues. CDR1 and CDR2 (germline): MDHEN, SYDVKM. Trimming cost V 7 bases and J 7 bases; bases outside gene matches: 8. The sample in question was peripheral blood, obtained on day 0 of AZD1222 vaccination. This sequence joins TRBV28 and TRBJ2-1, with 9 bases lining up with TRBD2. The clonotype was recovered from an adult in good health. This CDR3 is CASKGGRAWNEQFF. The CDR3 DNA reads as TGTGCCAGCAAGGGCGGGAGGGCTTGGAATGAGCAGTTCTTC.